These T cell receptor beta chains were read from a single sample in a study of patients and donors after allogeneic stem cell transplantation. One entry per CDR3 protein, called by TCRdb with MiXCR from the RT-PCR reads. Counted here are about 150,000 distinct CDR3 sequences, about 24% occurring once; the ten biggest clones make up about 25%. The sequenced sample was blood, either unsorted or a sorted T cell fraction (not recorded which). The receptors derive from a human donor who was either an allogeneic HSCT recipient or a stem cell or donor lymphocyte infusion donor (not recorded which). It is not recorded whose cells these are; they may come from a transplant donor. Both conserved end residues are part of each CDR3. A D gene is named only where the DNA matches it firmly. Expanded clones get a size class; other rows say once, few or many, or leave the size out.

abundance	v_gene	d_gene	j_gene	CDR3nt	CDR3aa
.	TRBV6-1	.	TRBJ1-6	TGTGCCAGCATTGGACAGCTTAATTCACCCCTCCACTTT	CASIGQLNSPLHF
.	TRBV5-1	TRBD2	TRBJ2-1	TGCGCCAGCAGCTTGGAGCCTAGCGGGGGGCCCTACAATGAGCAGTTCTTC	CASSLEPSGGPYNEQFF
.	TRBV19	TRBD1	TRBJ2-4	TGTGCCAGTAGCCTATCACAGGGGGCCAAAAACATTCAGTACTTC	CASSLSQGAKNIQYF
.	TRBV10-3	.	TRBJ1-5	TGTGCCATCAGTGAAACGACCGGGACGAATCAGCCCCAGCATTTT	CAISETTGTNQPQHF
.	TRBV12-3/TRBV12-4	.	TRBJ2-3	TGTGCCAGCAGTTTTTACCCGGACGGCGAAGATACGCAGTATTTT	CASSFYPDGEDTQYF
.	TRBV7-9	.	TRBJ2-3	TGTGCCAGCAGCTTAGCTGAATCAGATACGCAGTATTTT	CASSLAESDTQYF
many	TRBV5-1	.	TRBJ2-3	TGCGCCAGCAGCTTAGGGTCGGATACGCAGTATTTT	CASSLGSDTQYF
few	TRBV29-1	.	TRBJ1-2	TGCAGCGTTGAATCACAGGTACACAACTATGGCTACACCTTC	CSVESQVHNYGYTF
.	TRBV7-2	.	TRBJ1-5	TGTGCCAGCAGCTTAGCGAGCAATCAGCCCCAGCATTTT	CASSLASNQPQHF
few	TRBV6-5	.	TRBJ2-3	TGTGCCAGCAGTTACTCCTCATACACAGATACGCAGTATTTT	CASSYSSYTDTQYF
once	TRBV29-1	.	TRBJ2-1	TGCAGCGTGCTGGACAGCAACAATGAGCAGTTCTTC	CSVLDSNNEQFF
once	TRBV21-1	.	TRBJ2-7	TGTGCCAGCAGAATAGACTACTCCTACGAGCAGTACTTC	CASRIDYSYEQYF
many	TRBV12-5	.	TRBJ1-3	TGTGCTAGTGGTTTAGGGGGTCTTGGAAACACCATATATTTT	CASGLGGLGNTIYF
.	TRBV7-9	TRBD1	TRBJ2-7	TGTGCCAGCAGCGGGGGACAGAGGACCTACGAGCAGTACTTC	CASSGGQRTYEQYF
.	TRBV4-1	.	TRBJ2-2	TGCGCCAGCAGCTCCCCGGGACTCAAGAACACCGGGGAGCTGTTTTTT	CASSSPGLKNTGELFF
few	TRBV4-1	TRBD1	TRBJ2-3	TGCGCCAGCACCTCCTTCGGGACAGGGGTCTCAGAAACGCAGTATTTT	CASTSFGTGVSETQYF
few	TRBV7-3	.	TRBJ1-6	TGTGCCAGCAGCCTCCAGGGTGGAGTAAGTTCACCCCTCCACTTT	CASSLQGGVSSPLHF
few	TRBV9	.	TRBJ1-1	TGTGCCAGCAGCGTGAGACCCTCGGAGGACACTGAAGCTTTCTTT	CASSVRPSEDTEAFF
.	TRBV28	.	TRBJ2-3	TGTGCCAGTGCCCAGGGAGGACGCACAGATACGCAGTATTTT	CASAQGGRTDTQYF
.	TRBV5-1	TRBD2	TRBJ2-1	TGCGCCAGCAGCCCCCTACTAGCGGGAGCTTACAATGAGCAGTTCTTC	CASSPLLAGAYNEQFF
.	TRBV2	.	TRBJ2-3	TGTGCCAGCAGTGATTCAAGCACAGATACGCAGTATTTT	CASSDSSTDTQYF
.	TRBV5-1	TRBD1	TRBJ1-3	TGCGCCAGCAGCTTGGCAAGGACAGGGTCTGGAAACACCATATATTTT	CASSLARTGSGNTIYF
.	TRBV7-3	.	TRBJ2-3	TGTGCCAGCAGCTTCCTGAACACAGATACGCAGTATTTT	CASSFLNTDTQYF
.	TRBV20-1	.	TRBJ2-1	TGCAGTGCTTCCCAAATGTCCCGGCCCTCCTACAATGAGCAGTTCTTC	CSASQMSRPSYNEQFF
.	TRBV20-1	.	TRBJ2-2	TGCAGTGCCACACAGGGTCCGAACACCGGGGAGCTGTTTTTT	CSATQGPNTGELFF
once	TRBV5-5	.	TRBJ1-5	TGTGCCAGCAGCTTTTTCGTTTGGGCCGAGCTCCAGCATTTT	CASSFFVWAELQHF
many	TRBV20-1	TRBD1	TRBJ1-6	TGCAGTGCCCCCTGGAGGACAGGCCCTATTAATTCACCCCTCCACTTT	CSAPWRTGPINSPLHF